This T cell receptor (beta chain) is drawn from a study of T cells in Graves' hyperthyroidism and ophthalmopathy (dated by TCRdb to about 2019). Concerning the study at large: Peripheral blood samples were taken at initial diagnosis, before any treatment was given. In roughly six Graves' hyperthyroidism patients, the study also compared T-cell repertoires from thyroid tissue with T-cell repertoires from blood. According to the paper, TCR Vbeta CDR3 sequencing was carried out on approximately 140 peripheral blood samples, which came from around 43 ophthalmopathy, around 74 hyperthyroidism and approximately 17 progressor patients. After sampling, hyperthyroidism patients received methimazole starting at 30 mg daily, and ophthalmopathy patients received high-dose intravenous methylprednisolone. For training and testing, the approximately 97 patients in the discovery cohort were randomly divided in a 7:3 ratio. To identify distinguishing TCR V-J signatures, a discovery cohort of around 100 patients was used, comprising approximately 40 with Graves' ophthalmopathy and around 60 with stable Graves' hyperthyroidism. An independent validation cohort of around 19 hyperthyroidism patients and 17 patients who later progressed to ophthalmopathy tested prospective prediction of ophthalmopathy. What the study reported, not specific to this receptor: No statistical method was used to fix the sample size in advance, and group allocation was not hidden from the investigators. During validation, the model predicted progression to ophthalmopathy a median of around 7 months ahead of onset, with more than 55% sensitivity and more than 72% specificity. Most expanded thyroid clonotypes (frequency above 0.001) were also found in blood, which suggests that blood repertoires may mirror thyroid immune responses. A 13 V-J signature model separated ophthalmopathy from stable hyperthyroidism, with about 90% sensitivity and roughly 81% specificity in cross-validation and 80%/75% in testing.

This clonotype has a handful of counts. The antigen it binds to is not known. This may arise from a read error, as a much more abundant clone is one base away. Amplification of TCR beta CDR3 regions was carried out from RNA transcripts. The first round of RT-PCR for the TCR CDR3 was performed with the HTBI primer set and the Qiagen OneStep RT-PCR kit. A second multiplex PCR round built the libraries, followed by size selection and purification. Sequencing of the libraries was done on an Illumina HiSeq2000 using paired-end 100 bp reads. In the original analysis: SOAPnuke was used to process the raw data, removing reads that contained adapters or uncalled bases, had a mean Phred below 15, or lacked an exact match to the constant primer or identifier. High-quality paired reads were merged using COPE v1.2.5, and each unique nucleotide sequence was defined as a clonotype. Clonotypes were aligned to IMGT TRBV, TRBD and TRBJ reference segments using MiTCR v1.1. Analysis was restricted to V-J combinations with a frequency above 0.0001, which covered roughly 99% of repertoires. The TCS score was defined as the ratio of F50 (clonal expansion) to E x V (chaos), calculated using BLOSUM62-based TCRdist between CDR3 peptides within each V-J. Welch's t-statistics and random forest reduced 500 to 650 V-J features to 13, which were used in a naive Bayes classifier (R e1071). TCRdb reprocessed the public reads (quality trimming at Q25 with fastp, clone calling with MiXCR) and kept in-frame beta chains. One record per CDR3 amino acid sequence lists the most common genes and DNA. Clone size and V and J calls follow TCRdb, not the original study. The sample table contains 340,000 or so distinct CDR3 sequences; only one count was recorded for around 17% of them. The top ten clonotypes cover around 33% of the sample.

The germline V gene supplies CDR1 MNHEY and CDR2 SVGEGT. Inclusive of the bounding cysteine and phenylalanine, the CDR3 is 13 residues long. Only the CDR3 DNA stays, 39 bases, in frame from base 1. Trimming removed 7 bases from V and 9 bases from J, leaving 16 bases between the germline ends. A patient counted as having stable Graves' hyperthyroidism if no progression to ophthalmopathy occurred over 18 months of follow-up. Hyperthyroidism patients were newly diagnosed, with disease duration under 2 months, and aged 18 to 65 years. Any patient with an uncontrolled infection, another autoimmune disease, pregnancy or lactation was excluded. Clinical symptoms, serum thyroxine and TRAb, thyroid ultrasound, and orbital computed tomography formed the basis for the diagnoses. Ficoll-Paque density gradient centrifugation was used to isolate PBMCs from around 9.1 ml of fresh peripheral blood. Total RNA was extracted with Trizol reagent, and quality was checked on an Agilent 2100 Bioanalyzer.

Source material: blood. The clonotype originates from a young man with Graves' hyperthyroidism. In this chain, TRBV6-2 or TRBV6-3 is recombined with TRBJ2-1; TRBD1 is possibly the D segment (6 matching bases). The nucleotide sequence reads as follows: TGTGCCAGCACCAAACCACGGACAGTTGAGCAGTTCTTC. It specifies CASTKPRTVEQFF.